Presented here are 10 T cell receptor beta chains from one specimen sequenced in a study of T cell repertoires in cytomegalovirus infection. For these receptors, no antigen is known. MiXCR, applied by TCRdb to the reads, yields one record per CDR3 protein. The sample contains about 500,000 distinct CDR3 sequences, more than 30% of which appear only once. This sample comprised cultured PBMCs, obtained from culture after CMV antigen stimulation. These receptors all stem from a human donor in good health (CMV status not recorded). Some clones in this sample may be carry-over from other donors' samples.

The chain uses TRBV24-1 and TRBJ2-1, with D tentatively TRBD1 (5 bases). The CDR3 loop spans 17 amino acids. CDR1 and CDR2 (germline): KGHDR, SFDVKD. Trimming removed 2 bases at V and 0 bases at J, with 13 bases between. The CDR3 DNA follows: TGTGCCACCAGTGATTCGCGGACACCGAGCTCCTACAATGAGCAGTTCTTC. Residues: CATSDSRTPSSYNEQFF.

V is TRBV12-3 or TRBV12-4 and J is TRBJ2-1; D remains ambiguous. V lost 1 base to trimming and J lost 6 bases, with 13 bases between them. The length of the CDR3 is 15 residues. The CDR3 here is CASSLGWKPTNEQFF. The CDR3 DNA follows: TGTGCCAGCAGTTTAGGGTGGAAACCTACCAATGAGCAGTTCTTC.

About this clonotype itself: The DNA is omitted, as the CDR3 cannot be located on it reliably, and the CDR3 follows TCRdb's listing. The chain links TRBV28 to TRBJ2-4; whether TRBD1, the table's D call, matches the DNA was not checked. Germline V gene sequence: CDR1 MDHEN, CDR2 SYDVKM. The length of the CDR3 is 17 amino acids, counting both ends. CDR3 residues: CASSSGQGTLAKNIQYF.

This chain uses TRBV27 with TRBJ2-1, with a tentative D call TRBD2 (5 bases). Germline V gene data show CDR1 as MNHEY and CDR2 as SMNVEV (reference sequence). Deletions cut 5 bases from V and 8 bases from J, with 19 bases between. This CDR3 comprises 15 residues. CDR3 nucleotide sequence: TGTGCCAGCAGTCCGTGGACTCCTTCTGGCGATGAGCAGTTCTTC. It specifies CASSPWTPSGDEQFF.

CDR3 in DNA: TGTGCCAGCAGCCGCCTGGACAGGGAGTCAGATACGCAGTATTTT. This sequence encodes CASSRLDRESDTQYF. The rearrangement joins TRBV5-6 to TRBJ2-3, with 8 bases matching TRBD1. V gave up 4 bases and J gave up 4 bases; unmatched junction bases: 8. The germline V gene has CDR1 SGHDT and CDR2 YYEEEE. The CDR3 totals 15 residues.

This chain joins TRBV25-1 and TRBJ2-1, with unresolved D. CDR3 length: 12 amino acids. Germline V gene sequence: CDR1 MGHDK, CDR2 SYGVNS. Between the trimmed V and J ends, which lost 5 bases and 6 bases, there was a span of 8 bases. CDR3 sequence: CASSHWGNEQFF. CDR3 DNA sequence: TGTGCCAGCAGTCACTGGGGCAATGAGCAGTTCTTC.

The chain uses TRBV18 and TRBJ2-1; 7 bases agree with TRBD2. J gave up 0 bases and V 0 bases, and 8 bases lay outside the gene matches. The germline V gene encodes CDR1 KGHSH and CDR2 LQKENI. The CDR3 is 18 residues long. The CDR3 sequence is CASSPPAPSGLSYNEQFF. The DNA of the CDR3 is TGTGCCAGCTCACCACCGGCCCCTAGCGGACTCTCCTACAATGAGCAGTTCTTC.

The chain carries TRBV7-2 and TRBJ1-6; the D is unclear. CDR3 length: 13 residues. The germline CDR1 and CDR2 sequences are SGHTA and FQGNSA. Trimming stripped 0 bases from V and 8 bases from J, with 5 bases between. The CDR3 loop is CASSLARDSPLHF. DNA of the CDR3: TGTGCCAGCAGCTTAGCTCGTGATTCACCCCTCCACTTT. The full variable domain, rest sourced from reference TRBV7-2 and TRBJ1-6, is GAGVSQSPSNKVTEKGKDVELRCDPISGHTALYWYRQSLGQGLEFLIYFQGNSAPDKSGLPSDRFSAERTGGSVSTLTIQRTQQEDSAVYLCASSLARDSPLHFGNGTRLTVT.

The sample holds a few counts of this clonotype. The chain couples TRBV7-2 to TRBJ2-3; 7 bases agree with TRBD2. V lost 5 bases and J lost 5; bases outside the gene matches: 7. CDR3 length: 14 residues. Germline-derived CDR1 and CDR2 are SGHTA and FQGNSA. The CDR3 loop is CASSQRTGGDTQYF. The CDR3 region has the DNA TGTGCCAGCAGCCAACGGACGGGGGGAGATACGCAGTATTTT.

This clonotype was detected many times. The chain employs TRBV7-2 and TRBJ2-1; tentatively, D is TRBD2 (7 bases). Germline V lookup: CDR1 SGHTA, CDR2 FQGNSA. This CDR3 contains 15 residues. V was clipped by 4 bases and J by 9 bases, with 19 bases between them. The CDR3 region has the DNA TGTGCCAGCAGCTCAACCCCGAGGGGGGGTACTGAGCAGTTCTTC. Translation: CASSSTPRGGTEQFF.